This T cell receptor (beta chain) was profiled in a study of shared clonotypes between healthy human individuals (dated by TCRdb to 2019 to 2021). Broadly, across the study: A few men and two women, aged 18 to 49 years, made up the cohort. To increase sequencing depth and limit assay-specific biases, different laboratories used diverse techniques to prepare libraries and sequence TCR repertoires. To estimate repertoire size and how much clonotypes are shared between individuals, the study performed deep sequencing of blood TCR repertoires from a few healthy adults. Per donor, three plates each were used for CD4 naive and CD4 memory, two for CD8 naive, and one for CD8 memory. Per donor, leukapheresis produced somewhere between about 0.85 and 10 billion PBMCs.

Here is what the overall study found, with its caveats: Naive subsets generally had larger estimated clonotype richness than memory subsets did. The genetic and exposure-history diversity represented was limited by the small number of donors. Sharing across several donors was observed for approximately 5% of naive CD4, over 3% of naive CD8, over 2% of memory CD4, and less than 0.45% of memory CD8 clonotypes. Compared with non-shared clonotypes, the clonotypes found in all four sorted-subset donors had higher generation probabilities. Pairwise subsampling led to the expectation that sequencing depth would affect the degree of clonotype sharing among donors. Sampling was restricted to blood, and TCR repertoires in tissues likely differ from the TCR repertoires found in blood. Rarefaction of sorted-subset datasets indicated incomplete sequencing despite the large sequencing depth.

This clone has just a few counts. Its binding antigen is unknown. No base quality values were provided; no much bigger clone lies one nucleotide off. Donors were healthy HIV-negative adults with no recently reported acute infections or vaccinations. Only Caucasian adults living in Nashville, Tennessee, USA were represented among the donors. CD4+ T cells were enriched by magnetic negative selection; naive cells were then positively selected on CD45RA, and the negative fraction formed the memory subset. Blood was collected by leukapheresis, and PBMCs were isolated by Ficoll-Histopaque density gradient centrifugation and then cryopreserved in liquid nitrogen vapor phase. Purity and quantity of every magnetically sorted T cell population were checked by analytical flow cytometry. Genomic DNA was isolated from each sorted fraction and quantified by UV absorbance on a Nanodrop 2000c. Using the deep immunoSEQ assay, multiplex PCR amplified TCR CDR3 regions from genomic DNA. For each cell subset, the extracted genomic DNA was distributed evenly across all wells of several immunoSEQ 96-well plates, and each plate served as one replicate. For sorted subsets, approximately 200 ng of genomic DNA, equivalent to roughly 33,000 T cell genomes, went into each replicate PCR. Purified libraries were measured with a Qubit 3.0 fluorometer, size-checked on a Bioanalyzer 2100, and measured again with the KAPA Library Quantification kit. Each immunoSEQ 96-well plate was sequenced on its own single-read 150-cycle Illumina NextSeq 550 flow cell. In the source study's methods: Because the immunoSEQ output included only junctional sequences and no quality scores, the filtering could not be the same as the filtering used for full-length reads. Sequences were annotated with PyIR, a Python wrapper for IgBLAST v1.9, and V/J genes and CDR3 were assigned using IMGT germline references. Reads were removed for weak V/J assignments (E-value above 1e-6), missing CDR3, stop codons, out-of-frame junctions, or ambiguous translated residues. V3J clonotypes were defined by identical inferred V gene, J gene, and CDR3 amino acid sequence. The percentage overlap between two repertoires was calculated by dividing the number of shared unique clonotypes by the size of the smaller repertoire. RTK rarefaction, the Chao1 estimator, and Recon v2.1 estimates of unobserved clonotypes were used to assess repertoire richness. Generation probabilities for all TCRbeta clonotypes obtained by the gDNA method from a handful of donors were computed using OLGA. What TCRdb holds here is the immuneACCESS table cut down to in-frame rearrangements. Part of the clones is not present; checked against another copy, under half of the missing clones reflect an unresolved V gene, and the others are unexplained. For V, J and clone size, that table is used; D and trimming come from the DNA. The sample table holds under 850,000 clones, of which roughly two thirds were seen once. 1.8% of the sample lies in the top ten.

V is shortened by 1 base, J by 3 bases, and the region joining them spans 13 bases. There are 15 amino acids in the CDR3, from cysteine to phenylalanine inclusive. Solely the CDR3 DNA is kept, with 45 bases framed from the first base. CDR1 and CDR2 were assigned from the germline V gene (reference sequence) as LNHDA and SQIVND. The chain is encoded by TRBV19 joined to TRBJ2-7, with the identity of the D gene unclear. Sequencing was done on a sample of memory CD4+ T cells sorted from blood. The sample's cell subset or site, from its label and the paper: CD45RA-negative fraction. The TCR was taken from a woman aged 25 to 39 in good health. The nucleotide sequence is given as TGTGCCAGTAGTATAGGGCCCTCGCCTAACTACGAGCAGTACTTC. Its coded protein is CASSIGPSPNYEQYF.